The 7 T cell receptor beta chains presented below share a single source sample, sequenced in a study of blood T cells in healthy people across ages. Primers used in a second PCR of roughly 6 to 11 cycles were a sample-barcoded 5' primer and a J-beta primer mix. TCRdb reprocessed the 5' RACE reads with MiXCR, giving one entry per CDR3 protein. The sample consists of some 760,000 distinct CDR3 sequences, 20% to 25% of them appearing once. The same sample was also studied in work on T cells of mothers and their children.

Sequencing was performed on blood. The source of these receptors is a boy aged 10-17 years in good health.

This clonotype was counted only a few times. The gene calls are TRBV4-3 and TRBJ2-5; D perhaps matches TRBD2 (7 bases). The J call may be wrong; the DNA end is better matched by TRBJ2-1. Germline V gene sequence: CDR1 LGHNA, CDR2 YSLEER. The CDR3 has 14 amino acids. In DNA, the CDR3 is TGCGCCAGCAGCCAAGAAAACAGGGAGGGTGAGCAGTTCTTC. Translated, it gives CASSQENREGEQFF.

This clonotype has a handful of counts. This rearrangement joins TRBV20-1 to TRBJ2-5, with D perhaps being TRBD1 or TRBD2 (5 bases each). The DNA end is more similar to TRBJ2-7, so the J call may be wrong. The CDR3 consists of 13 residues. Per the germline V gene, CDR1 is DFQATT and CDR2 is SNEGSKA (reference sequence). DNA of the CDR3: TGCAGTGCTAGAGAGGGACGCTACTACGAGCAGTACTTC. Translated: CSAREGRYYEQYF.

In this sample, this clonotype turned up a few times. This chain joins TRBV29-1 and TRBJ2-5; D remains ambiguous. The CDR3 sequence is 13 residues long. V was shortened by 5 bases and J by 2 bases, with 12 bases between the two germline ends. Germline values: CDR1 SQVTM, CDR2 ANQGSEA. CDR3 coding DNA: TGCAGCGTTTGCTCGGTTTTACAAGAGACCCAGTACTTC. Encoded protein: CSVCSVLQETQYF.

The chain is built from TRBV28 and TRBJ1-2; TRBD1 matches 9 bases. The V gene's germline CDR1 is MDHEN and CDR2 SYDVKM. Germline trimming cut 5 bases from V and 6 bases from J; bases unmatched to any gene: 4. This CDR3 has 13 amino acids. The CDR3 spells CASSHTGGDGYTF. The CDR3 region has the DNA TGTGCCAGCAGTCATACAGGGGGCGATGGCTACACCTTC.

This chain uses TRBV18 with TRBJ1-1, with D perhaps matching TRBD1 (5 bases). The germline CDR1 and CDR2 sequences are KGHSH and LQKENI. Trimming took 3 bases from V and 5 from J, leaving 10 bases between them. The CDR3 spans 13 residues. The CDR3 loop reads CASSPGKGTEAFF. Here the CDR3 DNA reads TGTGCCAGCTCACCCGGAAAGGGGACTGAAGCTTTCTTT.

This clonotype was found a few times. Written as DNA, the CDR3 is TGTGCCAGCAGCCCTTTTGGCGGGGGGTACAATGAGCAGTTCTTC. The encoded protein is CASSPFGGGYNEQFF. The V call is TRBV7-8, the J call TRBJ2-5; TRBD2 agrees at 8 bases. The J call is uncertain, as TRBJ2-1 better fits the DNA end. Germline lookup yields CDR1 SGHVS and CDR2 FQNEAQ. This CDR3 spans 15 amino acids.

This rearrangement joins TRBV2 to TRBJ2-3; D may be TRBD1 or TRBD2 (5 bases each). V was pared by 5 bases and J by 3 bases, with 15 bases between. The CDR3 sequence is 15 residues long. In germline, CDR1 is SNHLY, CDR2 FYNNEI. CDR3 DNA sequence: TGTGCCAGCAGTAACCGGGACGTGCAGACAGATACGCAGTATTTT. Its translation: CASSNRDVQTDTQYF. The complete variable domain, with remaining parts taken from reference TRBV2 and TRBJ2-3, reads EPEVTQTPSHQVTQMGQEVILRCVPISNHLYFYWYRQILGQKVEFLVSFYNNEISEKSEIFDDQFSVERPDGSNFTLKIRSTKLEDSAMYFCASSNRDVQTDTQYFGPGTRLTVL.